These 9 T cell receptor beta chains share one sample of origin, sequenced in a study of human T cells and chemical hapten exposure. The time point denotes: pre-sensitization, week 0. Documented treatment: therapeutic diphenylcyclopropenone sensitization with weekly scalp DPC. TCRdb redid the calling of the RACE reads with MiXCR, one entry per CDR3 protein. Of fewer than 70,000 distinct CDR3 sequences in the sample, around 7% are singletons; the top ten hold approximately 1.7%. Source: whole blood, taken in connection with sensitization to the hapten diphenylcyclopropenone (DPC). The receptors come from a woman younger than 45 with alopecia areata. Some clones in this sample may be carry-over from other donors' samples.

This clonotype has only a few counts. This chain uses TRBV7-3 with TRBJ1-1; D call uncertain. The CDR3 runs to 14 residues. The V end lost 0 bases, the J end lost 5 bases, and 10 bases lay between the germline ends. Germline V lookup: CDR1 SGHTA, CDR2 FQGTGA. The CDR3 is CASSLTGRSTEAFF. The CDR3 nucleotides read TGTGCCAGCAGCTTAACGGGCAGGTCTACTGAAGCTTTCTTT. Variable domain in full (rest from reference TRBV7-3 and TRBJ1-1): GAGVSQTPSNKVTEKGKYVELRCDPISGHTALYWYRQSLGQGPEFLIYFQGTGAADDSGLPNDRFFAVRPEGSVSTLKIQRTERGDSAVYLCASSLTGRSTEAFFGQGTRLTVV.

Many counts were recorded for this clonotype. The chain couples TRBV6-1 to TRBJ2-3, with D possibly being TRBD2 (5 bases). The CDR3 contains 15 residues. Trimming took off 5 bases at V and 1 base at J, with 13 bases between the two ends. Germline V CDR1 and CDR2: MNHNS, SASEGT. The CDR3 coding sequence is TGTGCCAGCAGTACACAACACGGGGGCACAGATACGCAGTATTTT. Encoded protein: CASSTQHGGTDTQYF.

This clonotype was counted ten times or more. The rearrangement joins TRBV5-1 to TRBJ2-7; D is possibly TRBD2 (6 bases). Germline assignment: CDR1 SGHRS and CDR2 YFSETQ. V was cut by 0 bases and J by 6 bases, with 13 bases left in between. The CDR3 runs to 14 residues. The CDR3 spells CASSLVGPEGEQYF. In nucleotides, the CDR3 is TGCGCCAGCAGCTTGGTCGGTCCGGAGGGCGAGCAGTACTTC.

This clonotype was detected many times. This chain links TRBV7-2 with TRBJ2-7, with no clear D. V lost 3 bases and J 2 bases, leaving 11 bases between the germline ends. The germline V gene has CDR1 SGHTA and CDR2 FQGNSA. This CDR3 spans 14 amino acids. CDR3 region: CASSLLFGPYEQYF. The CDR3 nucleotides are TGTGCCAGCAGCTTGCTGTTCGGTCCCTACGAGCAGTACTTC. Full variable domain (remainder filled in from reference TRBV7-2 and TRBJ2-7): GAGVSQSPSNKVTEKGKDVELRCDPISGHTALYWYRQSLGQGLEFLIYFQGNSAPDKSGLPSDRFSAERTGGSVSTLTIQRTQQEDSAVYLCASSLLFGPYEQYFGPGTRLTVT.

This clonotype occurred many times. The chain is built from TRBV7-9 and TRBJ1-1; D perhaps matches TRBD1 (6 bases). V shed 1 base and J shed 6 bases, with 12 bases lying between them. This CDR3 region has 14 residues. Germline loops: CDR1 SEHNR, CDR2 FQNEAQ (reference sequence). This chain's CDR3 is CASSLDQGLAEAFF. The DNA of the CDR3 is TGTGCCAGCAGCTTAGATCAGGGGCTGGCTGAAGCTTTCTTT.

This clonotype was seen repeatedly, ten times or more. The rearrangement joins TRBV7-2 to TRBJ2-1, with TRBD2 matching over 9 bases. Per the germline V gene, CDR1 is SGHTA and CDR2 is FQGNSA. After removal of 0 bases from V and 4 bases from J, the junction contained 1 base not matched to a gene. The CDR3 extends over 15 amino acids. In DNA, the CDR3 is TGTGCCAGCAGCTTAGCTGCGGGGGGGTACAATGAGCAGTTCTTC. It is translated as CASSLAAGGYNEQFF.

This clonotype was counted ten times or more. DNA for the CDR3: TGTGCCAGCAGCCATCCGACAGGGAACGTAAAAAACATTCAGTACTTC. This sequence encodes CASSHPTGNVKNIQYF. The chain combines TRBV3-1 with TRBJ2-4; 7 bases fit TRBD1. V shed 3 bases and J 4 bases; nucleotides not matched to a gene: 9. The CDR3 covers 16 residues. Germline values: CDR1 LGHDT, CDR2 YNNKEL (reference sequence).

This clonotype was counted at least ten times. The chain links TRBV7-2 to TRBJ2-5; weak D call: TRBD2 (5 bases). Germline values: CDR1 SGHTA, CDR2 FQGNSA. V was cut by 5 bases and J by 5 bases, with 18 bases left in between. The CDR3 is 15 amino acids. In DNA, the CDR3 is TGTGCCAGCAGCCCCAGGCCCGGGGTGTATGAGACCCAGTACTTC. Its protein product is CASSPRPGVYETQYF.

This clonotype was seen repeatedly, ten times or more. V and J are TRBV18 and TRBJ2-7; TRBD1 might be the D (6 bases). CDR1 and CDR2 from the germline V gene are KGHSH and LQKENI. Trimming shortened V by 0 bases and J by 2 bases, and 8 bases separated the two germline ends. The CDR3 totals 14 residues. The CDR3 region is CASSPPQGAYEQYF. The CDR3 DNA reads as TGTGCCAGCTCACCACCACAGGGAGCCTACGAGCAGTACTTC.